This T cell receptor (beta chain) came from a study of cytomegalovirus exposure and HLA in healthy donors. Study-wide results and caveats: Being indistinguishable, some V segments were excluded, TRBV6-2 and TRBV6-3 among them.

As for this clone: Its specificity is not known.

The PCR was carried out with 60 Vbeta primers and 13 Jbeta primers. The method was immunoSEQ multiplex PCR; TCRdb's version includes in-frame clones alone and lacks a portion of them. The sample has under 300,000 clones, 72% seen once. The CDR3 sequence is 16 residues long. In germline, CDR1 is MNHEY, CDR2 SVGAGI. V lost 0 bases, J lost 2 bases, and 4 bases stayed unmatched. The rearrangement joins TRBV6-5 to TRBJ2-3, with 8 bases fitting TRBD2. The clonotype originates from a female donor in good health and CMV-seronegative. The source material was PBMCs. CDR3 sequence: CASSYSTAGVTDTQYF. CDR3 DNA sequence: TGTGCCAGCAGTTACTCCACAGCGGGAGTCACAGATACGCAGTATTTT.